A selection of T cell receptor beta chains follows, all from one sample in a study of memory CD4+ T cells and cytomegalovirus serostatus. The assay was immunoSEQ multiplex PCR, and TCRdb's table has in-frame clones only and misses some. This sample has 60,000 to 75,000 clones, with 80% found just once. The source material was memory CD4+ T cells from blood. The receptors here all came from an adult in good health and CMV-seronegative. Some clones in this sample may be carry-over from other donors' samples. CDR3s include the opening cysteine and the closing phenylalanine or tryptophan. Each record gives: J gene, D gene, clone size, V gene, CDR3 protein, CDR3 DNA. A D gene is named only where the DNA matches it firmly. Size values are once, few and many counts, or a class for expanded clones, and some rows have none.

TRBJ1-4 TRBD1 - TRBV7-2 CASSRGRGQEKLFF TGTGCCAGCAGCCGTGGGAGGGGGCAAGAAAAACTGTTTTTT
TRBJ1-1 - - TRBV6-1 CASSATQGSGTEAFF TGTGCCAGCAGTGCCACCCAGGGAAGTGGCACTGAAGCTTTCTTT
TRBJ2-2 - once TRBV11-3 CASSLDQGGSFSTGELFF TGTGCCAGCAGCTTAGATCAGGGGGGGAGCTTCTCCACCGGGGAGCTGTTTTTT
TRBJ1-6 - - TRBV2 CATIKEGVSNSPLHF TGTGCCACAATAAAAGAAGGGGTCTCTAATTCACCCCTCCACTTT
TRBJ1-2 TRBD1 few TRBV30 CAWSVPGGPWGYTF TGTGCCTGGAGTGTACCAGGGGGCCCCTGGGGCTACACCTTC
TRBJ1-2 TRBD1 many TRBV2 CASSGGYRGFYTF TGTGCCAGCAGTGGAGGATACAGGGGGTTCTACACCTTC
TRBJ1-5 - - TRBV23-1 CASSQSSSANSNQPQHF TGCGCCAGCAGTCAATCGAGTTCGGCGAATAGCAATCAGCCCCAGCATTTT
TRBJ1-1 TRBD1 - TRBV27 CASTSQARDRANTEAFF TGTGCCAGTACCTCCCAGGCCCGGGACAGGGCTAACACTGAAGCTTTCTTT
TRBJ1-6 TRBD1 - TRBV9 CASSPETGRVPLHF TGTGCCAGCAGCCCAGAGACAGGGAGGGTTCCCCTCCACTTT
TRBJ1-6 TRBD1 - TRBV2 CASNRDSSYNSPLHF TGTGCCAGCAACCGGGACAGCTCCTATAATTCACCCCTCCACTTT
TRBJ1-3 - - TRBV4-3 CASSQLGAGNTIYF TGCGCCAGCAGCCAATTGGGGGCTGGAAACACCATATATTTT